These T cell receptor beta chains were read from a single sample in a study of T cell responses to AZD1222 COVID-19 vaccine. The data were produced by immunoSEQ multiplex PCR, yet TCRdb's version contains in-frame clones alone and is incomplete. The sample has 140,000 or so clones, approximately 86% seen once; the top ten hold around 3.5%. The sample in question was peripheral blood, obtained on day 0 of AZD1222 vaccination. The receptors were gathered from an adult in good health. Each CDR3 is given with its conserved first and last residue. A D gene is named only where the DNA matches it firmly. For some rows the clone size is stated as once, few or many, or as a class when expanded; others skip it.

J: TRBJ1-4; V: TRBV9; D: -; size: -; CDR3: CASGHRATNEKLFF; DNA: TGTGCCAGCGGCCACAGAGCAACTAATGAAAAACTGTTTTTT
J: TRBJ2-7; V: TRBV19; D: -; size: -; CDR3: CASSDSYEQYF; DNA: TGTGCCAGTAGTGACTCCTACGAGCAGTACTTC
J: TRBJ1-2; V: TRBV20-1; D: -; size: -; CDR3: CSALTYGYTF; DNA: TGCAGTGCCTTGACCTATGGCTACACCTTC
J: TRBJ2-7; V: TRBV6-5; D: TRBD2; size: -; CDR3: CATKPGTAGVYEQYF; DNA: TGTGCCACCAAGCCTGGGACCGCGGGAGTCTACGAGCAGTACTTC
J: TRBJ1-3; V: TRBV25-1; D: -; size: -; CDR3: CASSELTASHSGNTIYF; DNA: TGTGCCAGCAGTGAACTGACAGCTAGTCACTCTGGAAACACCATATATTTT
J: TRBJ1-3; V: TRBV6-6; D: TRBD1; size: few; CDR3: CASTNDRVGLNTIYF; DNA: TGTGCCAGCACCAACGACAGGGTTGGATTGAACACCATATATTTT
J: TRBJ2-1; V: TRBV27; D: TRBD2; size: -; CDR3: CASSFLGTSGANEQFF; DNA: TGTGCCAGCAGTTTTCTAGGGACTAGCGGCGCTAATGAGCAGTTCTTC
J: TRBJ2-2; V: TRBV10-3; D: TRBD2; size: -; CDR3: CAIAGAGSNTGELFF; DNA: TGTGCCATCGCTGGAGCGGGAAGCAACACCGGGGAGCTGTTTTTT
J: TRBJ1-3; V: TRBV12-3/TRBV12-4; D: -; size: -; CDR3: CASSSGPTVYF; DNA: TGTGCCAGCAGTTCGGGCCCTACTGTATATTTT
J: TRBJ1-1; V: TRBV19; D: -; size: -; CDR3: CASSMGGVTEAFF; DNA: TGTGCCAGTAGTATGGGGGGGGTCACTGAAGCTTTCTTT
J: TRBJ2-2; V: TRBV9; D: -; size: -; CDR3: CASSDNTGELFF; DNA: TGTGCCAGCAGCGACAACACCGGGGAGCTGTTTTTT
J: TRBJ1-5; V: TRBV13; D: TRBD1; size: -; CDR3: CASSLRGDSDNQPQHF; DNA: TGTGCCAGCAGCTTAAGAGGGGACAGCGACAATCAGCCCCAGCATTTT
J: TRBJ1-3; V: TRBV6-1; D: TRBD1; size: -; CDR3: CASSARQGGSGNTIYF; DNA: TGTGCCAGCAGTGCCCGACAGGGTGGGAGCGGAAACACCATATATTTT
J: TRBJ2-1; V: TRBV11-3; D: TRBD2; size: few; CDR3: CASSSSSGLGQFF; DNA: TGTGCCAGCAGCTCTTCTAGCGGTCTTGGGCAGTTCTTC
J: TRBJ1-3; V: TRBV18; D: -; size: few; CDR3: CASSIGGDSGNTIYF; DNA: TGTGCCAGCTCAATCGGAGGCGACTCTGGAAACACCATATATTTT
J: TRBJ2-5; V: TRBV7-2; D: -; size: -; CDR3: CASSLVVFPGETQYF; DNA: TGTGCCAGCAGCTTAGTAGTCTTCCCGGGGGAGACCCAGTACTTC